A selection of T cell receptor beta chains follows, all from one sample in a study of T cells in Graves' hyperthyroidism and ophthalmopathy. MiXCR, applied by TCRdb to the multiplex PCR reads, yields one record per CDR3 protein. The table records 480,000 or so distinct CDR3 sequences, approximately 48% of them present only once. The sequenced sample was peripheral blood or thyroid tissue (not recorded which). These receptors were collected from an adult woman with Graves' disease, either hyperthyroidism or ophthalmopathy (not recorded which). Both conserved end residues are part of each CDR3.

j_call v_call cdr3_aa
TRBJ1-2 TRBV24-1 CATSDLQRGANYGYTF
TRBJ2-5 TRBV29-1 CSVEPRLRSETQYF
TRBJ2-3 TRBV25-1 CASSVSGSTDTQYF
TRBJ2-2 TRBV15 CATAWGTTGELFF
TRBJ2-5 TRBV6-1 CASSEGSGRETQYF
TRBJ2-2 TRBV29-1 CSVGQVTGELFF
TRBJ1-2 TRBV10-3 CASRKGQAGHGYTF
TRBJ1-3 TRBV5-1 CASSLGASTGNTIYF
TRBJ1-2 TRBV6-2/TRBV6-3 CASSYEGLYDYTF
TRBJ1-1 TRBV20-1 CSARGAGRRTEAFF
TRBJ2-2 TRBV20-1 CSARDWRGGNTGELFF
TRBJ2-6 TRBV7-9 CASSSWRLPGANVLTF
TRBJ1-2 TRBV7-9 CASSLEGGNYGYTF
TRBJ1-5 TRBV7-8 CASSSRGGSSQPQHF
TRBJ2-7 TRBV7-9 CASSSDRDWNYEQYF
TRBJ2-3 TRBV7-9 CASSLAANAGDTQYF
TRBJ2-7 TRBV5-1 CASSPGDRGDREQYF
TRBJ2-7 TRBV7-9 CASSPGTIYEQYF
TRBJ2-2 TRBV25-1 CASSEFVGELFF
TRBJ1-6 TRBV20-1 CSATDRAYNSPLHF
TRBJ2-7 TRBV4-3 CASSQQREAVYEQYF
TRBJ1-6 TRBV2 CASSDRLDNSPLHF
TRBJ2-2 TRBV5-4 CASSLAGGPRTGELFF
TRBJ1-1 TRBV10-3 CAISERVQTQAFF
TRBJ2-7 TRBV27 CASSPTSGSNQYF
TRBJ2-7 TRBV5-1 CASRGLFSSYEQYF
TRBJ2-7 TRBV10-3 CAISESILLDEQYF